This is a list of T cell receptor beta chains from one sample in a study of T cells in localized non-small cell lung cancer. TCRdb's table, derived via immunoSEQ multiplex PCR, lists solely in-frame clones and lacks some. The sample lists roughly 20,000 clones; around 91% were seen once. The sample here was peripheral blood, taken before any cancer treatment. These TCRs come from a man between 40 and 70 years old with stage I lung adenocarcinoma. Both conserved end residues are part of each CDR3. The D gene is left open where the match is weak. The size entry is marked missing in some rows and otherwise reads once, few, many or a size class.

. TRBJ2-2 13 . TRBV7-3 TGTGCCAGCAGCTTAGGGGATGGCGGGGAGCTGTTTTTT CASSLGDGGELFF
. TRBJ2-7 13 . TRBV6-1 TGTGCCAGTGGTAGGACGGTCTCCTACGAGCAGTACTTC CASGRTVSYEQYF
. TRBJ2-1 16 . TRBV5-1 TGCGCCAGCAGCTCCCAGGGGGGAGTATTTTACAATGAGCAGTTCTTC CASSSQGGVFYNEQFF
. TRBJ2-1 15 few TRBV4-2 TGTGCCAGCAGCCAAGATCGAAACGGAGAGGATGAGCAGTTCTTC CASSQDRNGEDEQFF
. TRBJ2-2 14 . TRBV6-1 TGTGCCAGCAGTGAGGGTACGAACACCGGGGAGCTGTTTTTT CASSEGTNTGELFF
. TRBJ1-1 16 . TRBV5-1 TGCGCCAGCAGCCCGGCCGGGTCGTCCAGGAACACTGAAGCTTTCTTT CASSPAGSSRNTEAFF
. TRBJ1-1 18 . TRBV2 TGTGCCAGCAGTGAAGCCGGCCGGAGGGACCGTTTGAACACTGAAGCTTTCTTT CASSEAGRRDRLNTEAFF
TRBD2 TRBJ2-3 16 . TRBV19 TGTGCCAGTAGTCCCATTAGCGGGCCCAACACAGATACGCAGTATTTT CASSPISGPNTDTQYF
. TRBJ2-1 16 . TRBV7-6 TGTGCCAGCAGCTTAGATGGCGACCGCTCCTACAATGAGCAGTTCTTC CASSLDGDRSYNEQFF
TRBD2 TRBJ2-7 16 . TRBV27 TGTGCCAGCAGTTTTGGAGGAGGGACGGGAGGTTACGAGCAGTACTTC CASSFGGGTGGYEQYF
TRBD1 TRBJ1-2 14 . TRBV28 TGTGCCAGCAGTCTCGCAGGGGGCGATAGAGGCTACACCTTC CASSLAGGDRGYTF
TRBD1 TRBJ1-1 14 . TRBV5-6 TGTGCCAGCAGCTTAAACAGGGGTCAGACTGAAGCTTTCTTT CASSLNRGQTEAFF
TRBD1 TRBJ1-3 16 once TRBV13 TGTGCCAGCAGCTCACGACAGGGGATCTCTGGAAACACCATATATTTT CASSSRQGISGNTIYF
. TRBJ1-2 14 . TRBV5-6 TGTGCCAGCAGCTTGGTTCGCGCCGCCGGTGGCTACACCTTC CASSLVRAAGGYTF
. TRBJ2-7 12 . TRBV11-2 TGTGCCAGCAGCTTCGGTTCTTACGAGCAGTACTTC CASSFGSYEQYF
TRBD1 TRBJ1-2 13 . TRBV19 TGTGCCAGTAGCGCGACAGGGGCGAATGGCTACACCTTC CASSATGANGYTF
. TRBJ2-1 15 once TRBV7-7 TGTGCCAGCAGCTTAGAGACGGGAGCGCTTTATGAGCAGTTCTTC CASSLETGALYEQFF
. TRBJ2-2 13 . TRBV11-2 TGTGCCAGCAGCCCCCCCAACACCGGGGAGCTGTTTTTT CASSPPNTGELFF
TRBD2 TRBJ2-3 17 . TRBV2 TGTGCCAGCAGTGAAGCGGGACTAGCGGGCCTCACAGATACGCAGTATTTT CASSEAGLAGLTDTQYF
. TRBJ1-3 18 . TRBV19 TGTGCCAGTAGTATTCGGCCGAGTGGTGGGGCCTCTGGAAACACCATATATTTT CASSIRPSGGASGNTIYF
. TRBJ1-2 12 . TRBV7-8 TGTGCCAGCAGTTCGACAGACTATGGCTACACCTTC CASSSTDYGYTF
. TRBJ2-7 15 . TRBV7-9 TGTGCCAGCAGCTTAGTAGGGGCCTCGGGCTACGAGCAGTACTTC CASSLVGASGYEQYF
. TRBJ1-1 13 . TRBV30 TGTGCCTGGACGCGGAATGGGAACACTGAAGCTTTCTTT CAWTRNGNTEAFF
. TRBJ2-7 13 . TRBV5-6 TGTGCCAGCAGCTTAGGGGGTAGGTACGAGCAGTACTTC CASSLGGRYEQYF
. TRBJ1-3 14 . TRBV7-9 TGTGCCAGCAGCCCACAGAGCTCTGGAAACACCATATATTTT CASSPQSSGNTIYF
TRBD1 TRBJ2-6 15 . TRBV5-4 TGTGCCAGCAGCCTCAGGGGGACTGGGGCCAACGTCCTGACTTTC CASSLRGTGANVLTF
. TRBJ1-1 13 . TRBV9 TGTGCCAGCAGCGTCGAGCGCGCAACCGAAGCTTTCTTT CASSVERATEAFF
. TRBJ2-3 14 . TRBV11-2 TGTGCCAGCAGCTTAGCGCGGGCCACAGATACGCAGTATTTT CASSLARATDTQYF
TRBD2 TRBJ2-7 14 . TRBV19 TGTGCCAGCCGGACTAGCGGGAGCTCCTACGAGCAGTACTTC CASRTSGSSYEQYF
TRBD1 TRBJ2-7 15 few TRBV19 TGTGCCAGTAGTATAAGGGGACGGACAGGGTACGAGCAGTACTTC CASSIRGRTGYEQYF
TRBD1 TRBJ2-7 13 . TRBV27 TGTGCCAGCACCGAGGACGGGACAGCCGAGCAGTACTTC CASTEDGTAEQYF
. TRBJ2-3 13 . TRBV6-1 TGTGCCAGCAGGGGCAGGACGACAGATACGCAGTATTTT CASRGRTTDTQYF
. TRBJ2-7 15 few TRBV6-5 TGTGCCAGCAGTTTCGTTCAGACTGGGACCTACGAGCAGTACTTC CASSFVQTGTYEQYF
TRBD1 TRBJ1-4 13 . TRBV6-5 TGTGCCAGCAGTTACTCTTCAGGGGGTAAACTGTTTTTT CASSYSSGGKLFF
TRBD1 TRBJ1-1 14 . TRBV27 TGTGCCAGCAGTTTATCTTCAGGGGGCACTGAAGCTTTCTTT CASSLSSGGTEAFF
TRBD2 TRBJ2-1 18 . TRBV5-1 TGCGCCAGCAGCCCTAGGACTAGCGCCGTTTCTTCCTACAATGAGCAGTTCTTC CASSPRTSAVSSYNEQFF
. TRBJ1-4 13 . TRBV14 TGTGCCAGCAGCCAAGTGAGGGGGGAAAAACTGTTTTTT CASSQVRGEKLFF
. TRBJ2-2 14 . TRBV11-2 TGTGCCAGCAGCTTAGAACAGGCCACCGGGGAGCTGTTTTTT CASSLEQATGELFF
TRBD2 TRBJ2-1 15 . TRBV6-1 TGTGCCAGCAGTGGGTCATCCGGGAGGAACAATGAGCAGTTCTTC CASSGSSGRNNEQFF
TRBD1 TRBJ1-6 14 . TRBV19 TGTGCCAGTAGTCTCGGGACAGGGAATTCACCCCTCCACTTT CASSLGTGNSPLHF
TRBD1 TRBJ2-2 12 . TRBV29-1 TGCAGCGTTCCGACAGGGCCCGGGGAGCTGTTTTTT CSVPTGPGELFF